This T cell receptor beta chain is drawn from a study of T-cell memory formation after mild COVID-19. Study at large: TCR clusters were largely donor specific. Study-wide results and caveats: A second wave of clones peaked on day 37, and their SARS-CoV-2 specificity went unconfirmed. Clones contracting across day 15 to 85 had a balanced CD4/CD8 profile; later expanding clones leaned CD4+.

TCRdb re-derived calls from the 5' RACE reads in MiXCR, one entry per CDR3 protein. This sample has 350,000 or so distinct CDR3 sequences, with 10% to 15% found just once. The CDR3 covers 16 residues. With 5 bases clipped from V and 1 base from J, the junction kept 6 bases outside the gene matches. Germline CDR1 reads SGHVS; CDR2 reads FNYEAQ. This clonotype was recorded a few times. Antigen: not known. The receptor comes from a man aged 18-30 years who had mild COVID-19 (a few samples of this study predate the infection). Cell type and time point are not known. Material for sequencing was PBMCs or a T cell subset sorted from them (not recorded which). This chain uses TRBV7-6 with TRBJ2-7; 12 nucleotides match TRBD2. CDR3 residues: CASSPRTSGESYEQYF. The CDR3 bases are TGTGCCAGCAGCCCACGGACTAGCGGGGAATCCTACGAGCAGTACTTC.